A single sample is the source of the 9 T cell receptor beta chains below, sequenced in a study of neurological immune-mediated disorders. Using its own MiXCR run on the 5' RACE reads, TCRdb lists one record per CDR3 protein. The table has 18,000 or so distinct CDR3 sequences, 27% seen once. Sequencing was performed on PBMCs. The receptors originated from a man aged 45 to 65 with HTLV-1-associated myelopathy (HAM/TSP).

V usage is TRBV20-1 and J usage is TRBJ1-5, with D possibly matching TRBD1 (5 bases). Trimming cost V 0 bases and J 6 bases, with 12 bases left between them. CDR3 size: 14 residues. CDR1 is DFQATT and CDR2 is SNEGSKA in the germline V gene (reference sequence). The CDR3 nucleotides read TGCAGTGCTAGAGACGACGGGGGAGCTCAGCCCCAGCATTTT. Amino acids: CSARDDGGAQPQHF.

The chain joins TRBV29-1 to TRBJ1-1, with a possible D match to TRBD1 (5 bases). The CDR3 length is 13 residues. The V and J ends lost 4 bases and 6 bases respectively, with 15 bases between them. The germline V gene has CDR1 SQVTM and CDR2 ANQGSEA. The CDR3: CSVARAGKSEAFF. CDR3 in DNA: TGCAGCGTTGCGAGGGCAGGGAAGTCTGAAGCTTTCTTT.

The chain carries TRBV18 and TRBJ2-3, with a possible D match to TRBD2 (7 bases). Trimming left V 1 base short and J 2 bases short, with 16 bases between. This CDR3 region has 17 residues. Looked up from germline, CDR1 is KGHSH and CDR2 is LQKENI. CDR3 amino acids: CASSPREGVPITDTQYF. CDR3 nucleotide sequence: TGTGCCAGCTCACCACGGGAGGGGGTACCAATCACAGATACGCAGTATTTT.

In its sample, this clonotype is medium-sized (0.01 to 0.1%). This rearrangement joins TRBV29-1 to TRBJ2-7, with TRBD2 matching over 12 bases. V gave up 6 bases and J gave up 5 bases; unmatched junction bases: 8. The germline V gene encodes CDR1 SQVTM and CDR2 ANQGSEA. CDR3 length equals 14 residues. The chain's CDR3 is CSVPRLAGADEQYF. The CDR3 DNA follows: TGCAGCGTACCCAGACTAGCGGGAGCCGACGAGCAGTACTTC.

This clonotype was seen more than once but under ten times. The rearrangement joins TRBV7-2 to TRBJ2-7; D possibly corresponds to TRBD2 (5 bases). The CDR3 is 13 amino acids. The germline CDR1 and CDR2 sequences are SGHTA and FQGNSA. V gave up 1 base and J gave up 6 bases, with 10 bases separating them. CDR3 sequence (DNA): TGTGCCAGCAGCTTAGAGTTACGGGGCGAGCAGTACTTC. Translation gives CASSLELRGEQYF.

V gene TRBV25-1 combines with J gene TRBJ2-5; D is perhaps TRBD2 (5 bases). V lost 4 bases and J 2 bases, leaving 8 bases between the germline ends. CDR3 length equals 13 residues. Germline V gives CDR1 MGHDK, CDR2 SYGVNS. The CDR3 here is CASSGGFQETQYF. CDR3 bases: TGTGCCAGCAGTGGAGGGTTTCAAGAGACCCAGTACTTC.

This clonotype was found a few times. The DNA of the CDR3 is TGTGCCAGCAGTATTCGGGGTTCTACACCCCTCCACTTT. This translates into CASSIRGSTPLHF. The V gene is TRBV7-2, the J gene TRBJ1-6; D gene uncertain. CDR1 is SGHTA and CDR2 is FQGNSA in the germline V gene. V lost 6 bases and J lost 11, with 14 bases in between. This CDR3 spans 13 amino acids.

This clonotype was counted only a few times. The chain combines TRBV27 with TRBJ2-2, with D perhaps TRBD2 (6 bases). V lost 5 bases and J lost 0, with 16 bases in between. The CDR3 sequence is 17 residues long. Germline CDR1 and CDR2: MNHEY and SMNVEV (reference sequence). This CDR3 reads CASSPLRDSANTGELFF. CDR3 DNA sequence: TGTGCCAGCAGTCCCCTCCGGGACTCCGCGAACACCGGGGAGCTGTTTTTT.

This clonotype was recorded once. The chain carries TRBV5-1 and TRBJ2-1; perhaps D is TRBD1 or TRBD2 (5 bases each). V was shortened by 2 bases and J by 4 bases, with 10 bases between the two germline ends. This CDR3 is built from 14 residues. Per germline, CDR1 SGHRS and CDR2 YFSETQ. CDR3 sequence (DNA): TGCGCCAGCAGCTTAGGGGACGTTTACAATGAGCAGTTCTTC. This gives the protein CASSLGDVYNEQFF.